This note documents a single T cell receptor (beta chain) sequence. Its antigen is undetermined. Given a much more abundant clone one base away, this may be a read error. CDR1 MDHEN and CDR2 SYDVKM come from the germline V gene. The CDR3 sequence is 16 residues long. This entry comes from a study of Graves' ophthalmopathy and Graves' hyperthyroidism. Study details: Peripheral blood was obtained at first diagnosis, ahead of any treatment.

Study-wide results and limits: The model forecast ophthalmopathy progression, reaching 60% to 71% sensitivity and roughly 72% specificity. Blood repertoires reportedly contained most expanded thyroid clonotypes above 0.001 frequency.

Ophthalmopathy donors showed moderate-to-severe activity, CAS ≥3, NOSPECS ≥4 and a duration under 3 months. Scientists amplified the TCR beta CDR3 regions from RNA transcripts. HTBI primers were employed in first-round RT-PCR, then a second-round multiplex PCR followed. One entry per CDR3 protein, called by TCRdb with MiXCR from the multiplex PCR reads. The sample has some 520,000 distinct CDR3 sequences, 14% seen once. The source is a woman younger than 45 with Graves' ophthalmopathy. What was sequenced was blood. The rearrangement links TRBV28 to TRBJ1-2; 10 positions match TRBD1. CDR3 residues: CASSLSRTGGVYGYSF. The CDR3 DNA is TGTGCCAGCAGTTTGAGTAGGACAGGGGGGGTATATGGCTACAGCTTC.